The 19 T cell receptor beta chains below were found in one sample sequenced in a study of identical twins (dated by TCRdb to about 2016). Library preparation was by 5' RACE. For sequencing, an Illumina HiSeq 2000 was employed. The public reads were quality trimmed at Q25 with fastp and then assembled into clones with MiXCR by TCRdb, keeping productive beta chains. Each entry merges the rows of one CDR3 protein and shows their most common DNA and genes. This sample lists approximately 620,000 distinct CDR3 sequences; over 8.5% were detected once. The ten largest clonotypes hold 0.85% to 1% of the sample. A further study also used this sample, focusing on yellow fever vaccine responses in identical twins.

The sample was PBMCs. Receptors originate from a woman younger than 35 in good health.

The chain links TRBV14 to TRBJ2-3; a possible D gene is TRBD1 (6 bases). Germline V gene data show CDR1 as SGHDN and CDR2 as FVKESK. Trimming shortened V by 3 bases and J by 4 bases, and 11 bases separated the two germline ends. The CDR3 loop spans 14 amino acids. As DNA, the CDR3 is TGTGCCAGCAGCCAGGCAGGGGCGGCAGATACGCAGTATTTT. This gives the protein CASSQAGAADTQYF.

This chain links TRBV7-2 with TRBJ1-5; tentatively, D is TRBD1 (5 bases). CDR1 is SGHTA, CDR2 FQGNSA, per germline. The CDR3 has 15 residues. V lost 2 bases to trimming and J lost 0 bases, with 8 bases between them. The chain's CDR3 is CASSLTGPSNQPQHF. The DNA for the CDR3 is TGTGCCAGCAGCTTAACGGGACCTAGCAATCAGCCCCAGCATTTT.

The rearrangement uses TRBV19 and TRBJ1-5; 8 positions agree with TRBD1. The germline V gene has CDR1 LNHDA and CDR2 SQIVND (reference sequence). V lost 7 bases to trimming and J lost 2 bases; unmatched junction nucleotides: 4. This CDR3 spans 14 amino acids. CDR3 in DNA: TGTGCCAGTAAACCGGGACAGGGCAATCAGCCCCAGCATTTT. As protein: CASKPGQGNQPQHF.

Many counts were recorded for this clonotype. The CDR3 loop is CASSSGGQGAQEQYF. The CDR3 coding sequence is TGTGCCAGCAGCTCGGGGGGACAGGGGGCGCAAGAGCAGTACTTC. This chain uses TRBV9 with TRBJ2-7; 12 nucleotides agree with TRBD1. This CDR3 spans 15 amino acids. Trimming cost V 4 bases and J 7 bases; bases outside gene matches: 9. Germline lookup yields CDR1 SGDLS and CDR2 YYNGEE.

The chain uses TRBV7-9 and TRBJ2-7; perhaps TRBD2 as D (5 bases). This CDR3 has 13 amino acids. Germline lookup yields CDR1 SEHNR and CDR2 FQNEAQ (reference sequence). The ends were cut back, 7 bases at V and 3 bases at J, with 13 bases in the middle. The CDR3 region has the DNA TGTGCCAGCACCTACTCCGGGGACTACGAGCAGTACTTC. Amino acids: CASTYSGDYEQYF.

This clonotype was seen a few times. The chain combines TRBV7-9 with TRBJ1-4, with D unclear. Germline V gene lookup returns CDR1 SEHNR and CDR2 FQNEAQ (reference sequence). V lost 4 bases to trimming and J lost 11 bases, with 14 bases between them. There are 13 residues in the CDR3. CDR3 in amino acids: CASSSPPAEKLFF. CDR3 in DNA: TGTGCCAGCAGCTCCCCGCCGGCGGAGAAACTGTTTTTT.

This clonotype was found a few times. The CDR3: CASSLSVSHGQGNQPQHF. The CDR3 DNA reads TGTGCCAGCAGCTTAAGCGTATCTCACGGACAGGGGAATCAGCCCCAGCATTTT. The V and J genes are TRBV11-1 and TRBJ1-5; 9 positions match TRBD1. The CDR3 is made up of 18 amino acids. Germline loops: CDR1 SGHAT, CDR2 FQDESV (reference sequence). V lost 2 bases, J lost 4 bases, and 12 bases stayed unmatched.

This clonotype was found many times. The V gene is TRBV2, the J gene TRBJ1-2, with D unclear. Germline loops: CDR1 SNHLY, CDR2 FYNNEI. Between the trimmed V and J ends, which lost 9 bases and 4 bases, there was a span of 12 bases. The length of the CDR3 is 12 residues. CDR3 protein: CASQWAGYGYTF. As DNA, the CDR3 is TGTGCCAGTCAATGGGCCGGCTATGGCTACACCTTC.

CDR3 sequence (DNA): TGTGCCAGCAGTCGGGGACAGGGAAAGTCTGGCTCTGGGGCCAACGTCCTGACTTTC. Its protein product is CASSRGQGKSGSGANVLTF. The chain joins TRBV11-1 to TRBJ2-6; TRBD1 aligns across 9 bases. The CDR3 length is 19 residues. V trimming: 6 bases; J trimming: 0 bases; junction bases outside the gene matches: 12. Germline V gene sequence: CDR1 SGHAT, CDR2 FQDESV (reference sequence). Looking up the rest from reference TRBV11-1 and TRBJ2-6 gives the full variable domain: EAEVAQSPRYKITEKSQAVAFWCDPISGHATLYWYRQILGQGPELLVQFQDESVVDDSQLPKDRFSAERLKGVDSTLKIQPAELGDSAMYLCASSRGQGKSGSGANVLTFGAGSRLTVL.

In its sample, this clonotype was seen a few times. The gene calls are TRBV20-1 and TRBJ2-1, with 7 bases lining up with TRBD2. The CDR3 has 12 amino acids. Germline V lookup: CDR1 DFQATT, CDR2 SNEGSKA (reference sequence). V was clipped by 3 bases and J by 7 bases; unmatched bases: 3. The CDR3 DNA sequence: TGCAGTGCTAGTCTGGGGGGGAATGAGCAGTTCTTC. Translated, it gives CSASLGGNEQFF.

This clonotype was seen only a few times. Relative to the germline gene, one junction end is altered; a read error may explain this. The chain carries TRBV7-7 and TRBJ2-3; D remains unclear. CDR1 SSHAT and CDR2 FNYEAQ come from the germline V gene (reference sequence). This CDR3 region has 13 residues. This CDR3 is CASSLDGLSAQYF. DNA for the CDR3: TGTGCTAGCAGCTTAGATGGCCTCTCTGCGCAGTATTTT.

The chain recombines TRBV20-1 with TRBJ1-6, with TRBD1 matching over 9 bases. This CDR3 has 14 residues. Germline CDR1 and CDR2: DFQATT and SNEGSKA (reference sequence). Germline trimming cut 6 bases from V and 5 bases from J; bases unmatched to any gene: 5. In nucleotides, the CDR3 is TGCAGTGCCAAACAGGGGGCCAATAATTCACCCCTCCACTTT. It codes for CSAKQGANNSPLHF.

The V and J genes are TRBV2 and TRBJ2-3; D not certain. V lost 4 bases and J 6 bases, leaving 8 bases between the germline ends. The germline V gene encodes CDR1 SNHLY and CDR2 FYNNEI. The CDR3 has 12 amino acids. This CDR3 is CASSVRPDTQYF. The CDR3 nucleotides are TGTGCCAGCAGTGTCAGGCCCGATACGCAGTATTTT. The whole variable domain, filled in from reference TRBV2 and TRBJ2-3, reads EPEVTQTPSHQVTQMGQEVILRCVPISNHLYFYWYRQILGQKVEFLVSFYNNEISEKSEIFDDQFSVERPDGSNFTLKIRSTKLEDSAMYFCASSVRPDTQYFGPGTRLTVL.

This clonotype was seen at least ten times. This chain joins TRBV6-1 and TRBJ1-1; D not resolved. The CDR3 extends over 15 amino acids. Germline V gene data show CDR1 as MNHNS and CDR2 as SASEGT. With 6 bases removed from V and 1 base from J, the gap between germline ends came to 15 bases. The CDR3 reads CASSPLGVSNTEAFF. DNA of the CDR3: TGTGCCAGCAGCCCACTTGGGGTTTCGAACACTGAAGCTTTCTTT.

This clonotype was detected many times. The chain uses TRBV29-1 and TRBJ2-1; 7 positions agree with TRBD1. The CDR3 contains 14 residues. Germline V gene sequence: CDR1 SQVTM, CDR2 ANQGSEA. V dropped 5 bases and J dropped 4; count of bases not matched to a gene: 8. CDR3 in amino acids: CSVTGTERYNEQFF. In nucleotides, the CDR3 is TGCAGCGTTACCGGGACAGAGAGATACAATGAGCAGTTCTTC.

At least ten counts were recorded for this clonotype. The gene calls are TRBV10-3 and TRBJ1-1; tentative D call: TRBD1 (6 bases). This CDR3 comprises 13 residues. The germline V gene has CDR1 ENHRY and CDR2 SYGVKD. Trimming stripped 7 bases from V and 3 bases from J, with 12 bases between. In DNA, the CDR3 is TGTGCCATCATGGGGGGCACGGACACTGAAGCTTTCTTT. It translates to CAIMGGTDTEAFF.

The V and J genes are TRBV7-9 and TRBJ1-6, with D hard to call. The CDR3 has 13 amino acids. V lost 5 bases and J lost 8, with 10 bases in between. Germline V gene sequence: CDR1 SEHNR, CDR2 FQNEAQ (reference sequence). In DNA form, the CDR3 reads TGTGCCAGCAGCAACCCACAGTATTCACCCCTCCACTTT. It is translated as CASSNPQYSPLHF.

This clonotype showed up many times. V gene TRBV28 combines with J gene TRBJ2-7; D is possibly TRBD1 (7 bases). The V end lost 6 bases, the J end lost 3 bases, and 18 bases lay between the germline ends. CDR1 and CDR2 from the germline V gene are MDHEN and SYDVKM. The CDR3 has 15 residues. The chain's CDR3 is CASSLTGGQNYEQYF. The CDR3 coding sequence is TGTGCCAGCAGCCTCACCGGGGGACAGAACTACGAGCAGTACTTC. Drawing the rest from reference TRBV28 and TRBJ2-7, the complete variable domain is DVKVTQSSRYLVKRTGEKVFLECVQDMDHENMFWYRQDPGLGLRLIYFSYDVKMKEKGDIPEGYSVSREKKERFSLILESASTNQTSMYLCASSLTGGQNYEQYFGPGTRLTVT.

The genes are TRBV5-1 and TRBJ2-1; 7 nucleotides align to TRBD1. The germline CDR1 and CDR2 sequences are SGHRS and YFSETQ. V lost 0 bases to trimming and J lost 8 bases; unmatched junction nucleotides: 8. The CDR3 length is 15 residues. The DNA for the CDR3 is TGCGCCAGCAGCTTGGCCCCGACAGGGATAGATGAGCAGTTCTTC. Translating it yields CASSLAPTGIDEQFF.